This T cell receptor (beta chain) comes out of a study of intratumoral heterogeneity in liver cancer. Multiple geographically separated regions of the hepatocellular carcinoma nodule were sampled separately. Sampled areas showed no macroscopic evidence of necrosis or hemorrhage. The data were produced by immunoSEQ multiplex PCR, yet TCRdb's version contains in-frame clones alone and is incomplete. The table lists several thousand clones, around 71% of them singletons. Findings and caveats of the study: Overall T cell clonality did not differ significantly between tumor regions in either sequenced patient. TCR sequencing reportedly confirmed RNA-seq estimates of regional differences in tumor-infiltrating lymphocyte burden. Tumor-infiltrating lymphocyte representation was acknowledged to be under-sampled.

As concerns this clone: The antigen is undetermined.

V was clipped by 0 bases and J by 1 base, with 11 bases between them. Germline V gives CDR1 SGDLS, CDR2 YYNGEE. This CDR3 contains 16 residues. Sequenced here: tumor tissue, sampled before any cancer treatment. V usage is TRBV9 and J usage is TRBJ2-1; D may be TRBD2 (6 bases). The receptor's source is a woman in her 70s with hepatocellular carcinoma. CDR3 protein: CASSVVGLGSYNEQFF. For the CDR3, the DNA is TGTGCCAGCAGCGTAGTGGGACTGGGTTCCTACAATGAGCAGTTCTTC.